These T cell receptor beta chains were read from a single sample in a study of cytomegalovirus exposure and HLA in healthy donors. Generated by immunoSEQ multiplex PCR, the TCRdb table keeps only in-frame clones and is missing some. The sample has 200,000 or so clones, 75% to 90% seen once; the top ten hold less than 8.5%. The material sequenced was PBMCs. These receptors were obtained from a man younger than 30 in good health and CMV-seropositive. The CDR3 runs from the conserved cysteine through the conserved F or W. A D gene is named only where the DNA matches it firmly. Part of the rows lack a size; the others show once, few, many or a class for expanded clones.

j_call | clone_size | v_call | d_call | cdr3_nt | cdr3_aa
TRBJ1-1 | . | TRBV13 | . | TGTGCCAGCAGCTTAGACAGGGTCGCTGCTTTCTTT | CASSLDRVAAFF
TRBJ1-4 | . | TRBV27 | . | TGTGCCAGCAGTTTTTTGCGCGCAACTAATGAAAAACTGTTTTTT | CASSFLRATNEKLFF
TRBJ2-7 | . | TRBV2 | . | TGTGCCAGCAGTGTAAGGACTATCTCCTACGAGCAGTACTTC | CASSVRTISYEQYF
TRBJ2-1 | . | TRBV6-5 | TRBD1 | TGTGCCAGCAGTCCCGGTCGACAGGGGTACAATGAGCAGTTCTTC | CASSPGRQGYNEQFF
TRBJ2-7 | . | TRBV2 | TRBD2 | TGTGCCAGCAGTAGACTAGCGGGAGGGTTGAACGAGCAGTACTTC | CASSRLAGGLNEQYF
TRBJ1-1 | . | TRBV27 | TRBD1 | TGTGCCAGCAGTTTGGCGTGGGACAGAGACGAAGCTTTCTTT | CASSLAWDRDEAFF
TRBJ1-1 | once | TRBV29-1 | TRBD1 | TGCAGCGTTCGGACAGGGTTTGAAGCTTTCTTT | CSVRTGFEAFF
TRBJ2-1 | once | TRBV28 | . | TGTGCCAGCAGTTTTGGCGGGAACGGAAATGAGCAGTTCTTC | CASSFGGNGNEQFF
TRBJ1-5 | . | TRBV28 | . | TGTGCCAGCAGTCTGGCAGGGGATCAGCCCCAGCATTTT | CASSLAGDQPQHF
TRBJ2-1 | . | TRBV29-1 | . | TGCAGCGTTGAACAGGTGTACAATGAGCAGTTCTTC | CSVEQVYNEQFF
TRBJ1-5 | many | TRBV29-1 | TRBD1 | TGCAGCGTTACCCCGGGACAGGGGAATCAGCCCCAGCATTTT | CSVTPGQGNQPQHF
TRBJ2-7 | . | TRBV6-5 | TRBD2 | TGTGCCAGCTCGAAGACTAGCGCTCCCTACGAGCAGTACTTC | CASSKTSAPYEQYF
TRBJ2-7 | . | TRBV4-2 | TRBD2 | TGTGCCAGCAGCCAAGTGGGGGGGGTCGAGCAGTACTTC | CASSQVGGVEQYF
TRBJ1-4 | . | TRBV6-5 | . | TGTGCCAGTACCAAGGGAGGGGCCGAACAAGAAAAACTGTTTTTT | CASTKGGAEQEKLFF
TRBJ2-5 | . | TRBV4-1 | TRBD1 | TGCGCCAGCAGCCAAGAACAGGGGGCGAGGGAGACCCAGTACTTC | CASSQEQGARETQYF
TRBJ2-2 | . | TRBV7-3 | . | TGTGCCAGCAGCAAGGGGGAAGGGGACACCGGGGAGCTGTTTTTT | CASSKGEGDTGELFF
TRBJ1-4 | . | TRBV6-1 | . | TGTGCCAGCAGTGTCGGGGGGAGTGATGAAAAACTGTTTTTT | CASSVGGSDEKLFF
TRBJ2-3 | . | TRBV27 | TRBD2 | TGTGCCAGCAGCTTTAGAGCGGGGCCAACTAGCACAGATACGCAGTATTTT | CASSFRAGPTSTDTQYF
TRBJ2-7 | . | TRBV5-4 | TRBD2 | TGTGCCAGCGGAGTTAGCGGGAGGGTGGACGAGCAGTACTTC | CASGVSGRVDEQYF
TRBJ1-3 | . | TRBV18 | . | TGTGCCAGCTCACCGGACGGCGGGACCCTGGGGGAGAACACCATATATTTT | CASSPDGGTLGENTIYF
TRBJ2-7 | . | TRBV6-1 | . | TGTGCCAGCAGTCCACAGGCCACCGGCGAGCAGTACTTC | CASSPQATGEQYF
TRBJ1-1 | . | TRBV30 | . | TGTGCCTGGGGCGTGTTACGGACAGCTGAAGCTTTCTTT | CAWGVLRTAEAFF
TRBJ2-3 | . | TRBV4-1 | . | TGCGCCAGCAGCCAAGATCGGGGGGCCGCAGATACGCAGTATTTT | CASSQDRGAADTQYF
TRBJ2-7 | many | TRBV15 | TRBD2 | TGTGCCACCAGCCAGGGAGGGTACGAGCAGTACTTC | CATSQGGYEQYF
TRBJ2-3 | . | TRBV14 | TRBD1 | TGTGCCAGCAGCCAAGGTCGGGGGACAGGGGCCAAGTATTTT | CASSQGRGTGAKYF
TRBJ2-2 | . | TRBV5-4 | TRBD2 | TGTGCCAGCAGCTTTGTTGGGCGGGAGACCGGGGAGCTGTTTTTT | CASSFVGRETGELFF
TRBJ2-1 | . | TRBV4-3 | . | TGCGCCAGCAGCCAAGGCAATAGAGGTTCTTACAATGAGCAGTTCTTC | CASSQGNRGSYNEQFF
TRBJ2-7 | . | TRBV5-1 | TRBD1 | TGCGCCAGCAGCGACGGACAGGGAGCGACCCCCACACAGTACTTC | CASSDGQGATPTQYF
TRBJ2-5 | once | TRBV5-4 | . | TGTGCCAGCAGCGGAGGACAGGGAGGGGAGACCCAGTACTTC | CASSGGQGGETQYF
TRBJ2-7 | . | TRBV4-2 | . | TGTGCCAGCAGCCAAGATCTAGTCGGGAACGAGCAGTACTTC | CASSQDLVGNEQYF
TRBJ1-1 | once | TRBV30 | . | TGTGCCTGGAGTGTTAGCGGGGAAGCTTTCTTT | CAWSVSGEAFF
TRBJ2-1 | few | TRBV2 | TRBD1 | TGTGCCAGCAGTGAAGCAAGGGGGCGGGCTGAGCAGTTCTTC | CASSEARGRAEQFF
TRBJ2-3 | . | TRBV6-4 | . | TGTGCCAGCAGTGACTCGGAGGCTAGCACAGATACGCAGTATTTT | CASSDSEASTDTQYF
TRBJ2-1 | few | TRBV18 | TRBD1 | TGTGCCAGCTCACGCTCCGGGACAGGCAGCAATGAGCAGTTCTTC | CASSRSGTGSNEQFF
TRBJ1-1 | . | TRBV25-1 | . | TGTGCCAGCAGTGAATTTGGTAAGACTGGTGGCACTGAAGCTTTCTTT | CASSEFGKTGGTEAFF
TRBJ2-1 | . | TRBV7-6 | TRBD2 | TGTGCCAGCAGCCCAAGCGGGAGGGCCAGGAATGAGCAGTTCTTC | CASSPSGRARNEQFF
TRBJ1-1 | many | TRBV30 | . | TGTGCCTGGGGGGGGGTTTGGAACACTGAAGCTTTCTTT | CAWGGVWNTEAFF
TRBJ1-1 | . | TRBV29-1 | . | TGCAGCGTTGGGGGCGCCAAGGAGAGCACTGAAGCTTTCTTT | CSVGGAKESTEAFF
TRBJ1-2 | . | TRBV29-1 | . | TGCAGCGTTCCGGCAGACTTTAACTATGGCTACACCTTC | CSVPADFNYGYTF
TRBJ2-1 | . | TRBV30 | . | TGTGCCGCGAGGCAGGGGGGTGGAAATGAGCAGTTCTTC | CAARQGGGNEQFF
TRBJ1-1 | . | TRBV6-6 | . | TGTGCCAGCAGTACCGGAGGGACTGAAGCTTTCTTT | CASSTGGTEAFF
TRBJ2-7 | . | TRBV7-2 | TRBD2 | TGTGCCAGCAGCTTAGCGGGGACTAGCGGGTCCTACGAGCAGTACTTC | CASSLAGTSGSYEQYF
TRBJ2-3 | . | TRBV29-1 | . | TGCAGCGGAGAGGGTTTCAGCACAGATACGCAGTATTTT | CSGEGFSTDTQYF
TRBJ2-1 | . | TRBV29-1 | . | TGCAGCGTGGCTACTAGCGGGACAGGGGGAGGTGAGCAGTTCTTC | CSVATSGTGGGEQFF
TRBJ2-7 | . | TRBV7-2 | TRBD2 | TGTGCCAGCAGTCGGAGACTAGCGGGAGGGTACGAGCAGTACTTC | CASSRRLAGGYEQYF
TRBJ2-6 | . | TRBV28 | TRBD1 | TGTGCCAGCAGTTCCGGGACAGGGGACTCTGGGGCCAACGTCCTGACTTTC | CASSSGTGDSGANVLTF